This T cell receptor beta chain originates from a study of cytotoxic CD8 clonotypes in ibrutinib-treated CLL. Whole-study findings and limits: Clonality increased with ibrutinib response but returned toward baseline at progression.

Comment on this clone: The antigen remains unidentified.

Germline V gives CDR1 SGHTA, CDR2 FQGNSA. CDR3 length equals 15 residues. Losses at the gene ends were 5 bases for V and 0 bases for J; bases not matched to a gene: 4. The assay was immunoSEQ multiplex PCR, and TCRdb's table has in-frame clones only and misses some. The repertoire consists of tens of thousands of clones, with approximately 82% occurring once and the leading ten covering approximately 35%. The V and J genes are TRBV7-2 and TRBJ2-1, with 7 bases that match TRBD2. This specimen was PBMCs, taken after 24 months of ibrutinib treatment. The TCR sequence derives from a human donor with chronic lymphocytic leukemia. CDR3 in DNA: TGTGCCAGCAGCCCAAGCGGGGACTCCTACAATGAGCAGTTCTTC. Its translation: CASSPSGDSYNEQFF.